The T cell receptor beta chain under discussion was sequenced for a study of shared clonotypes between healthy human individuals (TCRdb year 2020). About the investigation overall: The cohort included a few men and two women between 18 and 49 years of age. For each donor, three plates each were used for CD4 naive and CD4 memory, two plates were used for CD8 naive, and one plate was used for CD8 memory. Per donor, leukapheresis produced somewhere between about 0.9 and 10 billion PBMCs. To estimate repertoire size and how much clonotype sharing occurs between individuals, the study deeply sequenced the blood TCR repertoires of several healthy adults. To increase sequencing depth and limit assay-specific biases, different laboratories used diverse techniques to prepare libraries and sequence TCR repertoires. Broad study findings and their caveats: Sampling was limited to blood, and TCR repertoires in tissue likely differ from TCR repertoires in blood. Clonotypes shared by all four sorted-subset donors showed higher generation probabilities than non-shared clonotypes. Larger estimated clonotype richness was generally found for naive subsets than for memory subsets. When a handful of donors were compared, the shared fraction of clonotypes was around 5% for naive CD4, more than 3% for naive CD8, 2.3% for memory CD4, and 0.35% to 0.5% for memory CD8. Even with the large sequencing depth, rarefaction of the sorted-subset datasets indicated that sequencing was incomplete. Pairwise subsampling led to the expectation that sequencing depth would affect the degree of clonotype sharing among donors. Because the study included a small number of donors, the genetic and exposure-history diversity represented was limited.

Donors were healthy HIV-negative adults with no recently reported acute infections or vaccinations. Only Caucasian adults living in Nashville, Tennessee, USA were represented among the donors. CD4+ T cells were enriched by magnetic negative selection, after which naive cells were positively selected on CD45RA and the negative fraction was taken as the memory subset. After blood collection by leukapheresis, PBMCs were isolated using Ficoll-Histopaque density gradient centrifugation and then cryopreserved in the vapor phase of liquid nitrogen. Analytical flow cytometry was used to check the purity and quantity of each magnetically sorted T cell population. From each sorted fraction, genomic DNA was isolated and quantified by UV absorbance on a Nanodrop 2000c. TCR CDR3 regions were amplified from genomic DNA by multiplex PCR using the deep immunoSEQ assay. Genomic DNA extracted from each cell subset was distributed evenly over all wells of several immunoSEQ 96-well plates, and each plate served as one replicate. Each replicate PCR for sorted subsets received 200 ng genomic DNA, equal to tens of thousands of T cell genomes. Purified libraries were quantified with a Qubit 3.0 fluorometer, sized on a Bioanalyzer 2100, and re-quantified with the KAPA Library Quantification kit. A separate single-read 150-cycle Illumina NextSeq 550 flow cell was used to sequence each immunoSEQ 96-well plate. Per the original workflow: The immunoSEQ output contained only junctional sequences without quality scores, so filtering could not match that applied to full-length reads. Sequences were annotated with PyIR, a Python wrapper for IgBLAST v1.9, and V/J genes and CDR3 were assigned using IMGT germline references. Reads with weak V/J assignments (E-value above 1e-6), missing CDR3, stop codons, out-of-frame junctions, or ambiguous translated residues were removed. A V3J clonotype was defined by an identical inferred V gene, J gene, and CDR3 amino acid sequence. The percentage overlap between two repertoires was calculated by dividing the number of shared unique clonotypes by the size of the smaller repertoire. RTK rarefaction, the Chao1 estimator, and Recon v2.1 estimates of unobserved clonotypes were used to assess repertoire richness. For all TCRbeta clonotypes obtained by the gDNA method from a handful of donors, generation probabilities were computed with OLGA. This immuneACCESS table, as held by TCRdb, lists in-frame sequences with V and J called but not all clones. Of the missing ones, under half trace to an unresolved V gene in checked studies; the others have no known cause. Clone size and V and J calls were adopted from that table, with D and trimming inferred from the DNA. The sample data list fewer than 1.4 million clones, and approximately 80% of these were observed just once. Jointly, the top ten make up roughly 0.55% of the sample.

V is cut by 3 bases and J by 1 base, and the space between the germline ends is 4 bases. Including the terminal cysteine and phenylalanine, the CDR3 comprises 13 residues. CDR3 DNA only is kept here, 39 bases in frame from base 1. The germline V gene supplies CDR1 MDHEN and CDR2 SYDVKM. Remarks on this clone: Its binding antigen is unknown. One base away there is no much larger clone; base qualities are not given.

The chain employs TRBV28 and TRBJ2-1, with the D gene too uncertain to name. This TCR derives from a man aged 18-30 years in good health. Some clones in this sample may be carry-over from other donors' samples. Sequencing used memory CD4+ T cells from PBMCs. This specimen's cell subset or site label, per the study, means: CD45RA-negative fraction. The CDR3 sequence is CASSFGSYNEQFF. Here is the DNA: TGTGCCAGCAGTTTTGGATCCTACAATGAGCAGTTCTTC.